Each of the 3 T cell receptor beta chains below was sequenced from the same sample in a study of T cell responses to AZD1222 COVID-19 vaccine. Here immunoSEQ multiplex PCR was the method, and the copy in TCRdb shows in-frame clones only, minus some. The repertoire holds 40,000 to 60,000 clones, with 65% to 80% as singletons. The sample here was peripheral blood, taken on day 0 of MenACWY control vaccination. These receptor sequences come from an adult in good health.

The CDR3 is CASSASGGQAHYEQYF. The DNA for the CDR3 is TGTGCCAGCAGTGCCTCGGGGGGTCAGGCCCACTACGAGCAGTACTTC. V gene TRBV28 combines with J gene TRBJ2-7, with 7 nucleotides matching TRBD2. Germline lookup yields CDR1 MDHEN and CDR2 SYDVKM. V gave up 5 bases and J gave up 3 bases; unmatched junction bases: 13. This CDR3 comprises 16 residues.

CDR3 loop: CASSVDRNGQPQHF. In DNA form, the CDR3 reads TGTGCCAGTAGTGTCGACAGGAATGGACAGCCCCAGCATTTT. The chain is built from TRBV19 and TRBJ1-5; D perhaps matches TRBD1 (6 bases). Germline CDR1 reads LNHDA; CDR2 reads SQIVND (reference sequence). The CDR3 has 14 residues. V dropped 5 bases and J dropped 7 bases, with 15 bases sitting between them.

The J gene is TRBJ1-1, the V gene TRBV6-1; no firm D call. Germline values: CDR1 MNHNS, CDR2 SASEGT. The CDR3 covers 15 residues. The germline V and J ends were trimmed by 4 bases and 1 base, with 13 bases remaining between them. The CDR3 reads CASSGASPGNTEAFF. CDR3 DNA sequence: TGTGCCAGCAGTGGAGCATCTCCCGGGAACACTGAAGCTTTCTTT.